These 19 T cell receptor beta chains were sequenced from one sample in a study of blood T cell repertoires in COVID-19. Assay used: immunoSEQ multiplex PCR; TCRdb lists only in-frame clones, some missing. The table has approximately 57,000 clones, roughly 89% seen once. Material: peripheral blood. These receptors were collected from a man aged 50-60 years with acute or convalescent COVID-19.

This chain joins TRBV4-2 and TRBJ1-4; D ambiguous. V was cut by 4 bases and J by 7 bases, with 16 bases left in between. The CDR3 covers 15 residues. Germline V gene sequence: CDR1 LGHNA, CDR2 YNFKEQ. The CDR3 spells CASSPSLLEGEKLFF. CDR3 coding DNA: TGTGCCAGCAGCCCTAGTTTGTTGGAAGGTGAAAAACTGTTTTTT.

This chain links TRBV5-1 with TRBJ2-7; 10 bases agree with TRBD1. Trimming took 4 bases from V and 6 from J; bases not matched to a gene: 10. This CDR3 has 15 residues. Germline-derived CDR1 and CDR2 are SGHRS and YFSETQ. CDR3 bases: TGCGCCAGCAGCGTGACAGGGGGCCCCTCAGGCGAGCAGTACTTC. Translating it yields CASSVTGGPSGEQYF.

The sample holds one count of this clone. V usage is TRBV5-5 and J usage is TRBJ2-4, with D possibly matching TRBD1 (7 bases). The CDR3 runs to 14 residues. Trimming took off 4 bases at V and 9 bases at J, with 17 bases between the two ends. Germline CDR1 is SGHKS and CDR2 is YYEKEE (reference sequence). This CDR3 reads CASSPETGRSIQYF. DNA of the CDR3: TGTGCCAGCAGCCCGGAGACAGGGAGGAGCATTCAGTACTTC.

The J gene is TRBJ1-1, the V gene TRBV2; 8 bases fit TRBD1. V shed 6 bases and J 5 bases; nucleotides not matched to a gene: 8. The CDR3 has 14 residues. Germline V gives CDR1 SNHLY, CDR2 FYNNEI. The CDR3 sequence is CASSLQGEGTEAFF. In DNA, the CDR3 is TGTGCCAGCAGCCTACAGGGGGAAGGGACTGAAGCTTTCTTT.

The gene calls are TRBV28 and TRBJ2-7; 13 bases agree with TRBD2. Per the germline V gene, CDR1 is MDHEN and CDR2 is SYDVKM. CDR3 length: 16 amino acids. Trimming cost V 3 bases and J 4 bases; bases outside gene matches: 6. CDR3 sequence: CASSLSGTSGKYEQYF. CDR3 DNA: TGTGCCAGCAGTTTGAGTGGGACTAGCGGGAAATACGAGCAGTACTTC.

This clone occurred once. This chain links TRBV11-2 with TRBJ2-7; 12 bases are shared with TRBD1. The CDR3 is 16 residues long. The germline V gene has CDR1 SGHAT and CDR2 FQNNGV. Germline trimming cut 1 base from V and 7 bases from J; bases unmatched to any gene: 8. CDR3 region: CASSLVGTGGVGEQYF. The CDR3 nucleotides read TGTGCCAGCAGCTTAGTTGGGACAGGGGGCGTGGGGGAGCAGTACTTC.

This clone was counted only a few times. In the same sample, other DNA sequences code for this CDR3. The J gene is TRBJ2-3, the V gene TRBV2; unclear D gene. Germline values: CDR1 SNHLY, CDR2 FYNNEI. CDR3 length: 14 amino acids. The ends were cut back, 3 bases at V and 2 bases at J, with 9 bases in the middle. The CDR3 DNA sequence: TGTGCCAGCAGTGAGAACCGAGACACAGATACGCAGTATTTT. This translates into CASSENRDTDTQYF. Together with reference TRBV2 and TRBJ2-3, the CDR3 gives the full variable domain: EPEVTQTPSHQVTQMGQEVILRCVPISNHLYFYWYRQILGQKVEFLVSFYNNEISEKSEIFDDQFSVERPDGSNFTLKIRSTKLEDSAMYFCASSENRDTDTQYFGPGTRLTVL.

This chain links TRBV18 with TRBJ2-6; tentative D call: TRBD2 (5 bases). The CDR3 contains 15 residues. Trimming left V 2 bases short and J 4 bases short, with 9 bases between. Germline V lookup: CDR1 KGHSH, CDR2 LQKENI. The CDR3 reads CASSPGSGGANVLTF. The CDR3 region has the DNA TGTGCCAGCTCACCAGGGTCGGGAGGGGCCAACGTCCTGACTTTC.

The rearrangement uses TRBV9 and TRBJ2-3, with D perhaps matching TRBD2 (6 bases). Germline CDR1 reads SGDLS; CDR2 reads YYNGEE. With 0 bases removed from V and 2 bases from J, the gap between germline ends came to 10 bases. CDR3 length: 15 residues. The CDR3 region is CASSVAGRHTDTQYF. The CDR3 bases are TGTGCCAGCAGCGTAGCCGGGAGACACACAGATACGCAGTATTTT.

The J gene is TRBJ1-5, the V gene TRBV12-3 or TRBV12-4, with 8 bases aligning to TRBD1. V was clipped by 7 bases and J by 7 bases; unmatched bases: 6. CDR3 length equals 13 residues. This CDR3 reads CASKRTGSQPQHF. CDR3 sequence (DNA): TGTGCCAGCAAAAGGACAGGGAGCCAGCCCCAGCATTTT.

The chain uses TRBV9 and TRBJ2-5; possibly TRBD2 for D (5 bases). The CDR3 covers 16 residues. The V end lost 0 bases, the J end lost 3 bases, and 15 bases lay between the germline ends. In germline, CDR1 is SGDLS, CDR2 YYNGEE. The CDR3 DNA reads TGTGCCAGCAGCGTAGGTGTCGGGGAGAGCAAAGAGACCCAGTACTTC. Its translation is CASSVGVGESKETQYF. Based on the CDR3 plus reference TRBV9 and TRBJ2-5, the full variable domain is DSGVTQTPKHLITATGQRVTLRCSPRSGDLSVYWYQQSLDQGLQFLIQYYNGEERAKGNILERFSAQQFPDLHSELNLSSLELGDSALYFCASSVGVGESKETQYFGPGTRLLVL.

The chain couples TRBV18 to TRBJ1-2; 8 bases match TRBD1. Germline assignment: CDR1 KGHSH and CDR2 LQKENI. This CDR3 is 14 amino acids long. V was clipped by 3 bases and J by 8 bases; unmatched bases: 8. The CDR3 region is CASSPSQGAEGYTF. CDR3 bases: TGTGCCAGCTCACCCTCGCAGGGGGCTGAGGGCTACACCTTC.

V usage is TRBV4-1 and J usage is TRBJ2-7; 10 bases align to TRBD1. The CDR3 totals 16 residues. V lost 5 bases and J lost 7; bases outside the gene matches: 14. CDR1 is MGHRA, CDR2 YSYEKL, per germline. CDR3 residues: CASSKSPTGGLGEQYF. The DNA of the CDR3 is TGCGCCAGCAGCAAATCCCCGACAGGGGGCTTGGGGGAGCAGTACTTC.

The V and J genes are TRBV10-3 and TRBJ1-2; 7 bases are a match to TRBD1. Germline CDR1 reads ENHRY; CDR2 reads SYGVKD. The V and J ends lost 9 bases and 2 bases, in that order; junction bases with no gene match: 9. CDR3 size: 14 residues. This chain's CDR3 is CAISRGSGNYGYTF. The DNA of the CDR3 is TGTGCCATTTCCAGGGGGTCGGGGAACTATGGCTACACCTTC.

The chain uses TRBV7-9 and TRBJ2-3; maybe TRBD1 (6 bases). Germline CDR1 is SEHNR and CDR2 is FQNEAQ (reference sequence). V was cut by 5 bases and J by 7 bases, with 25 bases left in between. The CDR3 contains 17 residues. CDR3 bases: TGTGCCAGCAGCCGTACTCAGGGGCCGTATGATTCCCATACGCAGTATTTT. Translating gives CASSRTQGPYDSHTQYF.

The rearrangement joins TRBV5-1 to TRBJ2-3; 12 positions match TRBD2. J gave up 0 bases and V 0 bases, and 2 bases lay outside the gene matches. CDR3 size: 17 residues. Germline V gene lookup returns CDR1 SGHRS and CDR2 YFSETQ. The CDR3 DNA reads TGCGCCAGCAGCTTGGGGACTAGCGGGACTAGCACAGATACGCAGTATTTT. Translated: CASSLGTSGTSTDTQYF.

The chain carries TRBV12-1 and TRBJ2-7; the DNA was not compared with TRBD1, the D call given in the table. TRBV12-1 is labeled a pseudogene. CDR3 length: 16 amino acids. This CDR3 is CASSFAATGGAYEQYF. In DNA, the CDR3 is TGTGCCAGCAGCTTTGCGGCGACAGGGGGCGCCTACGAGCAGTACTTC.

The rearrangement uses TRBV6-5 and TRBJ1-2; 9 nucleotides agree with TRBD1. The germline gives CDR1 MNHEY, CDR2 SVGAGI. J was trimmed by 8 bases and V by 4 bases; bases with no gene match: 14. The CDR3 has 16 amino acids. The CDR3 protein is CASSSTQGQGNWGYTF. In DNA, the CDR3 is TGTGCCAGCAGTTCCACCCAAGGACAGGGGAATTGGGGCTACACCTTC.

This chain joins TRBV18 and TRBJ1-2; no clear D gene. Per germline, CDR1 KGHSH and CDR2 LQKENI. This CDR3 comprises 13 residues. V was trimmed by 2 bases and J by 8 bases, leaving 12 bases between them. The CDR3 loop is CASSPLAEEGYTF. Here the CDR3 DNA reads TGTGCCAGCTCACCATTGGCTGAGGAAGGCTACACCTTC.